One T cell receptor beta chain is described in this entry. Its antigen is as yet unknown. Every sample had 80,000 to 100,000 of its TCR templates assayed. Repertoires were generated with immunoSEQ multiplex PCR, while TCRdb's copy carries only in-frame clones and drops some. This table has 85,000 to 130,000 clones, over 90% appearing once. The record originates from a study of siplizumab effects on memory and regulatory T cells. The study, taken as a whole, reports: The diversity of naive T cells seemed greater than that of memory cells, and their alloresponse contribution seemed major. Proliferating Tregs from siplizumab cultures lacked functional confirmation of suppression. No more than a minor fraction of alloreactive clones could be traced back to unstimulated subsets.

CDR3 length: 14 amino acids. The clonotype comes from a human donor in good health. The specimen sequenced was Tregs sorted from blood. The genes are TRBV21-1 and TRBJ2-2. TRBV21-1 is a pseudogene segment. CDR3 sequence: CARRGQLDTGELFF. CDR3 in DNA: TGTGCCCGGCGGGGACAACTAGACACCGGGGAGCTGTTTTTT.